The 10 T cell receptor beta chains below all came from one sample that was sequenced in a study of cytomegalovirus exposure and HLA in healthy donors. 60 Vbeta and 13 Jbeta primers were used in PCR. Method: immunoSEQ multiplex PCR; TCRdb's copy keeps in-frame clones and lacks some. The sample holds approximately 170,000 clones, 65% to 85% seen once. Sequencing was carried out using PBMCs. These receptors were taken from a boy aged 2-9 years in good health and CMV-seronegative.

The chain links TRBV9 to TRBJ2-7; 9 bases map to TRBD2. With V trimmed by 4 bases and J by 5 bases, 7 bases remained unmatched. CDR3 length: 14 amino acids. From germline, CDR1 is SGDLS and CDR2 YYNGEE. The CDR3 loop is CASSPVASGNEQYF. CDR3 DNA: TGTGCCAGCAGCCCAGTGGCTAGCGGGAACGAGCAGTACTTC.

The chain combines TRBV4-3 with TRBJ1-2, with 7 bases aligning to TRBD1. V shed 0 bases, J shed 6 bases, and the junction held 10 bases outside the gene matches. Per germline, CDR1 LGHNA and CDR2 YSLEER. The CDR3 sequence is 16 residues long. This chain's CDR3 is CASSQDKGTADDGYTF. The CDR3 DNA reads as TGCGCCAGCAGCCAAGATAAAGGGACAGCTGACGATGGCTACACCTTC.

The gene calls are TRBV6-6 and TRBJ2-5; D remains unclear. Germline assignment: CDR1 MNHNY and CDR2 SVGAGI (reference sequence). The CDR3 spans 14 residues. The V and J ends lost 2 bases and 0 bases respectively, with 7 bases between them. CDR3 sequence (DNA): TGTGCCAGCAGTTACGAGGTCGACCAAGAGACCCAGTACTTC. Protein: CASSYEVDQETQYF.

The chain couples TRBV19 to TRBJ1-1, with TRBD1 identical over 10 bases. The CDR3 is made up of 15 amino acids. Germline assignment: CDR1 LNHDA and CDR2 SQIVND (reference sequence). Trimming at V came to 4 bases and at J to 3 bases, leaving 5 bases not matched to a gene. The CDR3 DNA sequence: TGTGCCAGTAGTACACCTGGACAGGGGGACACTGAAGCTTTCTTT. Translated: CASSTPGQGDTEAFF.

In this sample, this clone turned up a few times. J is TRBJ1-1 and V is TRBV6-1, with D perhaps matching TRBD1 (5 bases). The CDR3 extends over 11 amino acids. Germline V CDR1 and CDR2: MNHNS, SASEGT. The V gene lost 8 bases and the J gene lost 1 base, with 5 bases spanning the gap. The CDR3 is CASGQNTEAFF. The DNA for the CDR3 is TGTGCCAGCGGACAGAACACTGAAGCTTTCTTT.

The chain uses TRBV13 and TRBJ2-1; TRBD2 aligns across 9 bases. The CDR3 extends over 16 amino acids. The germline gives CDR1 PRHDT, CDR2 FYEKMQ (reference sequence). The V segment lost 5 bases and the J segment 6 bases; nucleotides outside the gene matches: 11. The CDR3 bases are TGTGCCAGCAGCCCTAGGGGGGAGCGGGGGGTCAATGAGCAGTTCTTC. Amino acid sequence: CASSPRGERGVNEQFF.

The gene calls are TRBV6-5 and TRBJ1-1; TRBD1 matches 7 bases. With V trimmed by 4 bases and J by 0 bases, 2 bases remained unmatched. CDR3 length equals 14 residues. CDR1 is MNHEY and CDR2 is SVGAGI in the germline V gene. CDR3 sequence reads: CASSFTGVNTEAFF. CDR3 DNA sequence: TGTGCCAGCAGTTTTACAGGGGTGAACACTGAAGCTTTCTTT.

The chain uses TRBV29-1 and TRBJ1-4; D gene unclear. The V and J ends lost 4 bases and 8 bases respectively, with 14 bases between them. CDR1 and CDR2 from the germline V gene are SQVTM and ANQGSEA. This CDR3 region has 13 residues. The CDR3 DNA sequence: TGCAGCGTTGTTTTACCTTCGGGGGAAAAACTGTTTTTT. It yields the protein CSVVLPSGEKLFF.

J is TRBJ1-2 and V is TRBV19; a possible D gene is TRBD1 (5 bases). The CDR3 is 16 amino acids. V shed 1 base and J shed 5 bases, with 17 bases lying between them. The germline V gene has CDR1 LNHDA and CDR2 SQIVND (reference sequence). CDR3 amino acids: CASSIADVRGEYGYTF. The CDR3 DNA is TGTGCCAGTAGTATAGCTGACGTTAGGGGTGAATATGGCTACACCTTC.

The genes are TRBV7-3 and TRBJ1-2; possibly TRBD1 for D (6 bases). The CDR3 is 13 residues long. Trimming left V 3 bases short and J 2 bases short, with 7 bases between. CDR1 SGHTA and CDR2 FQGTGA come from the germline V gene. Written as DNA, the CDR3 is TGTGCCAGCAGCTTCGACAGGAACTATGGCTACACCTTC. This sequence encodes CASSFDRNYGYTF.